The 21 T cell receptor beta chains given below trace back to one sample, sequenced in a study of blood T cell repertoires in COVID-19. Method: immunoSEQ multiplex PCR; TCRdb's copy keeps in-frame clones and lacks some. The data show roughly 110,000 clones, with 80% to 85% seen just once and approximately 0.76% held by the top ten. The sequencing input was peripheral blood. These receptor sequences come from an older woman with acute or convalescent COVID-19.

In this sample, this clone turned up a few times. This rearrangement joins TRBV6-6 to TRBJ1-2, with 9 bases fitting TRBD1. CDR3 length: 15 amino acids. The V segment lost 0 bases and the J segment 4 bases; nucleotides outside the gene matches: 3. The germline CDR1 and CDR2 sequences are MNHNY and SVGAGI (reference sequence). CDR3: CASSYSGTGPYGYTF. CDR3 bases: TGTGCCAGCAGTTACTCCGGGACAGGGCCCTATGGCTACACCTTC.

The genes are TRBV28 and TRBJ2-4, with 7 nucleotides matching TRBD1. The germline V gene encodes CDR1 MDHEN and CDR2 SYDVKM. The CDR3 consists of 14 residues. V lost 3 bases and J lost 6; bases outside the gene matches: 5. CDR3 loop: CASSLTGQVNIQYF. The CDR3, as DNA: TGTGCCAGCAGTTTGACAGGACAGGTAAACATTCAGTACTTC. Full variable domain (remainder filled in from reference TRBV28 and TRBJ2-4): DVKVTQSSRYLVKRTGEKVFLECVQDMDHENMFWYRQDPGLGLRLIYFSYDVKMKEKGDIPEGYSVSREKKERFSLILESASTNQTSMYLCASSLTGQVNIQYFGAGTRLSVL.

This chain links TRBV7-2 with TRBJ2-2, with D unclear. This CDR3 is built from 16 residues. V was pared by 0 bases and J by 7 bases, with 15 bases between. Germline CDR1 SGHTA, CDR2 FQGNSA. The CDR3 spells CASSLASRVSVGELFF. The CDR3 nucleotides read TGTGCCAGCAGCTTAGCAAGTAGAGTCAGCGTCGGGGAGCTGTTTTTT.

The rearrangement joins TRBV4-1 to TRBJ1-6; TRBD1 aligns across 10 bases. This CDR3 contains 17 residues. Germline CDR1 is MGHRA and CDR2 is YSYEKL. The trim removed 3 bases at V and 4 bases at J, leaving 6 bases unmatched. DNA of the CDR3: TGCGCCAGCAGCCAGGCCGGGACAGGGGAGTATAATTCACCCCTCCACTTT. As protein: CASSQAGTGEYNSPLHF.

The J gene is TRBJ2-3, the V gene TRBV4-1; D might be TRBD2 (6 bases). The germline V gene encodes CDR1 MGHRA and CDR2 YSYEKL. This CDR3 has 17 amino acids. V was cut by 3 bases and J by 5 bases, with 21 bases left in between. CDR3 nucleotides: TGCGCCAGCAGCCAGGGTGGGGGGACTCCGGTAGGAGATACGCAGTATTTT. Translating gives CASSQGGGTPVGDTQYF.

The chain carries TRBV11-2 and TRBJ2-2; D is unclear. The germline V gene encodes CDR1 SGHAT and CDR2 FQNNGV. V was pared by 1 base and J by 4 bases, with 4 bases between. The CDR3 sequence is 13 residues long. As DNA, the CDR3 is TGTGCCAGCAGCTTAGTAATCACCGGGGAGCTGTTTTTT. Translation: CASSLVITGELFF. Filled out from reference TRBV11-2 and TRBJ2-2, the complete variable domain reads EAGVAQSPRYKIIEKRQSVAFWCNPISGHATLYWYQQILGQGPKLLIQFQNNGVVDDSQLPKDRFSAERLKGVDSTLKIQPAKLEDSAVYLCASSLVITGELFFGEGSRLTVL.

For the CDR3, the DNA is TGCGCCAGCAGCTCGGACGGGACTAGCAACTACAATGAGCAGTTCTTC. Its translation: CASSSDGTSNYNEQFF. This chain connects TRBV5-1 to TRBJ2-1; TRBD2 matches at 9 bases. Germline CDR1 reads SGHRS; CDR2 reads YFSETQ. V was pared by 3 bases and J by 3 bases, with 7 bases of the junction left unmatched. CDR3 size: 16 residues.

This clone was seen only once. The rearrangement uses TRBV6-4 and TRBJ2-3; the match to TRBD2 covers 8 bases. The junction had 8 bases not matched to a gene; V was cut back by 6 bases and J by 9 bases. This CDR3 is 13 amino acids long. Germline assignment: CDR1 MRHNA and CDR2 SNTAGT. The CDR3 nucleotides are TGTGCCAGCAGAAGGGAAGCGGGGGAGACGCAGTATTTT. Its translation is CASRREAGETQYF.

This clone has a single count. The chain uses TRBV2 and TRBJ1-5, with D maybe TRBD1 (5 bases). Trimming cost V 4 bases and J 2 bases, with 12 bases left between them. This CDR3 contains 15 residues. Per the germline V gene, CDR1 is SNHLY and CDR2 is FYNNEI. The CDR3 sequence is CASSASTAGNQPQHF. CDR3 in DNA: TGTGCCAGCAGTGCATCGACAGCCGGCAATCAGCCCCAGCATTTT.

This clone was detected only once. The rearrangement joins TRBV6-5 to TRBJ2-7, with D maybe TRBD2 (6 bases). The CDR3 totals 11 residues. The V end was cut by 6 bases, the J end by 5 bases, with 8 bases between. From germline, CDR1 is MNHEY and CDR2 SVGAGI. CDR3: CASSRGDEQYF. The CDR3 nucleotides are TGTGCCAGCAGCCGCGGGGACGAGCAGTACTTC.

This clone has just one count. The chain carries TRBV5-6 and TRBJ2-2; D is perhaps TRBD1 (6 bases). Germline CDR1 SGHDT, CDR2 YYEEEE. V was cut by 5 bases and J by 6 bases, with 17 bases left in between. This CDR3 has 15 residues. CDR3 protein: CASSDLDRPAGELFF. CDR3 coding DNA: TGTGCCAGCAGTGACCTGGACAGACCTGCCGGGGAGCTGTTTTTT.

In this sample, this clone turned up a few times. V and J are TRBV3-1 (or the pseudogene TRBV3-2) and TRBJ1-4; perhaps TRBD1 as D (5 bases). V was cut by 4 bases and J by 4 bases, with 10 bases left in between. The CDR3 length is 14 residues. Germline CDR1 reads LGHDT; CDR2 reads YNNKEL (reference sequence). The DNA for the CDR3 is TGTGCCAGCAGCCGGGGGGGATTTAATGAAAAACTGTTTTTT. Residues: CASSRGGFNEKLFF.

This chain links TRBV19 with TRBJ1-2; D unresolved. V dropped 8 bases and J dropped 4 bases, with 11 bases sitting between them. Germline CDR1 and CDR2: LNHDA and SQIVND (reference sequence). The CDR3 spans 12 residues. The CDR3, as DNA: TGTGCCAGTGCGCCCCCGGGCTATGGCTACACCTTC. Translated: CASAPPGYGYTF.

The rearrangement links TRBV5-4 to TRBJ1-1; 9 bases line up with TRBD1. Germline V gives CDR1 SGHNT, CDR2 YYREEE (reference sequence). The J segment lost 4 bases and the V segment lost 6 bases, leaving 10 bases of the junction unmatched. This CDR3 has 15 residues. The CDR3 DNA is TGTGCCAGCACCATCGGACAGGGGATAGGCACTGAAGCTTTCTTT. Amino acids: CASTIGQGIGTEAFF.

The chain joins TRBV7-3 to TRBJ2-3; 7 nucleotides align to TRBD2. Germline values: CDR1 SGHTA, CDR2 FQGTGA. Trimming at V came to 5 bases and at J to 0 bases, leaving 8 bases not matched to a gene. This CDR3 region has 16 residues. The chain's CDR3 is CASSPGPSGSTDTQYF. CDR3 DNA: TGTGCCAGCAGCCCTGGGCCTAGCGGAAGCACAGATACGCAGTATTTT.

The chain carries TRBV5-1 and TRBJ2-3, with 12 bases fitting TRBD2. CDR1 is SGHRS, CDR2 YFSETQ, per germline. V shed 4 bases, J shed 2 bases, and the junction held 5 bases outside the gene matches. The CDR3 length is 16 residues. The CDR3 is CASSPTSGRTTDTQYF. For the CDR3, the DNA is TGCGCCAGCAGCCCGACTAGCGGGAGAACCACAGATACGCAGTATTTT.

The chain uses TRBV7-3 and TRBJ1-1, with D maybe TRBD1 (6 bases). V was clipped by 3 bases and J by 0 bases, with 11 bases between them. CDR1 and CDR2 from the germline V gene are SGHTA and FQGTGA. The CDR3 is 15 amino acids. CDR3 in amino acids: CASSLTGAMNTEAFF. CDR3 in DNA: TGTGCCAGCAGCTTGACAGGCGCTATGAACACTGAAGCTTTCTTT.

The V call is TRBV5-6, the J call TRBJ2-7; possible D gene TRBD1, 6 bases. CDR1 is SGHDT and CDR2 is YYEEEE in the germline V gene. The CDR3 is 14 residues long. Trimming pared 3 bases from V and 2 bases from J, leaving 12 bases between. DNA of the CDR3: TGTGCCAGCAGCTCTGGACAGCCCGCCTACGAGCAGTACTTC. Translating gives CASSSGQPAYEQYF.

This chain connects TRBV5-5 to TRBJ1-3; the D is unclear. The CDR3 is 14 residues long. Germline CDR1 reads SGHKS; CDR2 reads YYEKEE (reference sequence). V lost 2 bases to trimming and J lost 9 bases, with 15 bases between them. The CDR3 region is CASSFGGESGTIYF. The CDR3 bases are TGTGCCAGCAGCTTTGGTGGAGAGAGCGGCACCATATATTTT.

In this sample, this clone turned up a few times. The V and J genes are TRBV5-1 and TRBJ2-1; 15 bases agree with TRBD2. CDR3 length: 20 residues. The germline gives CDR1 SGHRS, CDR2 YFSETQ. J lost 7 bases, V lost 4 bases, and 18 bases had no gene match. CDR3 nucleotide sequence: TGCGCCAGCAGCCTGGCTCCGGGACTAGCGGGAGGAACGGGGGCGAATGAGCAGTTCTTC. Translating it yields CASSLAPGLAGGTGANEQFF.

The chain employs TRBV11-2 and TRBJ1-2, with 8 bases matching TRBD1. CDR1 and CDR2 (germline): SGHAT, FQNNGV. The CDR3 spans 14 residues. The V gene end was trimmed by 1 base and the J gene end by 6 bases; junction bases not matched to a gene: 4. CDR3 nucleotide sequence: TGTGCCAGCAGCTTAGGGACAGGGTTTGATGGCTACACCTTC. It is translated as CASSLGTGFDGYTF.